This TCR beta chain was recorded in a study of OX40 agonist ivuxolimab in advanced cancers. For the study at large: A male proportion of more than 75% was recorded, with mean age roughly 60 years and range about 23 to 90.

Germline-derived CDR1 and CDR2 are MDHEN and SYDVKM. The CDR3 length is 15 residues. V gave up 7 bases and J gave up 3 bases; unmatched junction bases: 11. Turning to this clone: Its matching antigen is unknown.

General observations from the study: The antigen specificity of the peripheral T cells (those that were expanded) was not determined. CD4+ and CD8+ blood T cells expanded clonally by week 6 at 0.1 to 3.0 mg/kg. On average, a greater number of expanded clones characterised CD8+ T cells relative to CD4+.

This table comes from immunoSEQ multiplex PCR, and its TCRdb copy is limited to in-frame clones, with some not included. The data contain approximately 58,000 clones, approximately 90% of them singletons. The receptor comes from an adult with an advanced solid tumor such as melanoma, head and neck, liver or kidney cancer. This sample comprised CD4+ or CD8+ T cells sorted from blood, obtained in a trial of the OX40 agonist ivuxolimab. This chain uses TRBV28 with TRBJ2-5; 7 bases map to TRBD1. The CDR3 loop is CASTPTGSRKETQYF. The CDR3 nucleotides are TGTGCCAGCACCCCGACAGGGTCCCGTAAAGAGACCCAGTACTTC.